These T cell receptor beta chains were read from a single sample in a study of shared clonotypes between healthy human individuals. Method: immunoSEQ multiplex PCR; TCRdb's copy keeps in-frame clones and lacks some. This sample has around 1,900,000 clones, with just over 90% found just once. Specimen: naive CD8+ T cells from PBMCs. The receptors stem from a man in his late teens or twenties in good health. Some clones in this sample may be carry-over from other donors' samples. Each CDR3 is given without its conserved first and last residue.

V gene,J gene,CDR3 protein
TRBV29-1,TRBJ2-3,SASESGGLADTQY
TRBV7-9,TRBJ2-1,ASSFAGTGGHNEQF
TRBV28,TRBJ1-5,ASSLGGGFHQPQH
TRBV27,TRBJ2-5,ASSALPGQAPSDQETQY
TRBV20-1,TRBJ1-4,SARSAEKLF
TRBV7-9,TRBJ1-1,ASSPSRGTEAF
TRBV9,TRBJ1-1,ASSPQGQRNTEAF
TRBV7-3,TRBJ2-3,ASSLLAASTDTQY
TRBV28,TRBJ2-1,ASRPRDYIYNEQF
TRBV4-1,TRBJ2-7,ASSQGPHKAYEQY
TRBV5-1,TRBJ1-2,ASSGRTANYGYT
TRBV4-1,TRBJ2-3,ASSPPGQVIWQY
TRBV30,TRBJ2-7,AWSVPVPQGHEQY
TRBV5-1,TRBJ2-7,ASSYKGGDEQY
TRBV11-2,TRBJ1-1,ASSLERTGDTEAF
TRBV9,TRBJ2-2,ASSAPRAEPNTGELF
TRBV19,TRBJ1-4,ASSMGPGQLNEKLF
TRBV4-1,TRBJ2-7,ASSQDARTLYEQY